These 2 T cell receptor beta chains came from one sample sequenced in a study of PD-L1 blockade in urothelial cancer. Sample time point: peripheral blood 6 weeks after treatment start. The assay was immunoSEQ multiplex PCR, and TCRdb's table has in-frame clones only and misses some. This sample has about 76,000 clones, with approximately 90% found just once. This material consisted of PBMCs, taken around atezolizumab (anti-PD-L1) treatment. The origin of the receptors is a woman older than 75 with urothelial cancer.

The V gene is TRBV6-6, the J gene TRBJ2-2; 9 bases align to TRBD2. Unmatched junction bases numbered 10, after V lost 8 bases and J lost 3 bases. Germline values: CDR1 MNHNY, CDR2 SVGAGI (reference sequence). The CDR3 has 16 amino acids. CDR3 nucleotides: TGTGCCAGCGAGTTTAGCGGGAGAACTTACACCGGGGAGCTGTTTTTT. It yields the protein CASEFSGRTYTGELFF.

This rearrangement joins TRBV5-1 to TRBJ1-2; 7 bases align to TRBD1. The CDR3 extends over 13 amino acids. J gave up 4 bases and V 4 bases, and 4 bases lay outside the gene matches. Per the germline V gene, CDR1 is SGHRS and CDR2 is YFSETQ. CDR3 loop: CASSTGATYGYTF. Here the CDR3 DNA reads TGCGCCAGCAGCACAGGGGCCACCTATGGCTACACCTTC.